The 27 T cell receptor beta chains below come from one sample, sequenced in a study of blood T cell repertoires in COVID-19. The repertoire was sequenced with immunoSEQ multiplex PCR; TCRdb's copy has only in-frame clones and lacks some. The sample contains approximately 130,000 clones, 80% to 85% of which appear only once. Source material: peripheral blood. All receptors derive from an older woman with active or convalescent COVID-19.

The rearrangement links TRBV2 to TRBJ2-1, with TRBD2 identical over 7 bases. Looked up from germline, CDR1 is SNHLY and CDR2 is FYNNEI. V shed 4 bases, J shed 5 bases, and the junction held 8 bases outside the gene matches. The CDR3 sequence is 15 residues long. CDR3: CASSVRGGENNEQFF. The CDR3 DNA reads TGTGCCAGCAGTGTTCGCGGGGGTGAGAACAATGAGCAGTTCTTC.

This clone showed up just a few times. V and J are TRBV27 and TRBJ2-2; D remains ambiguous. The CDR3 runs 13 residues. From germline, CDR1 is MNHEY and CDR2 SMNVEV (reference sequence). Trimming removed 3 bases from V and 4 bases from J, with 6 bases in between. The DNA for the CDR3 is TGTGCCAGCAGTTTGAGCCGCACCGGGGAGCTGTTTTTT. This sequence encodes CASSLSRTGELFF.

The chain combines TRBV10-3 with TRBJ1-5; weak D call: TRBD1 (5 bases). Trimming pared 6 bases from V and 4 bases from J, leaving 10 bases between. Germline V gene lookup returns CDR1 ENHRY and CDR2 SYGVKD. CDR3 length: 13 amino acids. CDR3 protein: CAISGGRNQPQHF. The DNA of the CDR3 is TGTGCCATCAGCGGGGGTAGGAATCAGCCCCAGCATTTT.

Only a few counts were recorded for this clone. The gene calls are TRBV7-6 and TRBJ2-3, with D perhaps matching TRBD2 (5 bases). This CDR3 is 15 amino acids long. Germline V gives CDR1 SGHVS, CDR2 FNYEAQ. The V and J ends lost 5 bases and 6 bases respectively, with 18 bases between them. CDR3 sequence (DNA): TGTGCCAGCAGCCTGAGTATCGGGAATTCGGATACGCAGTATTTT. It codes for CASSLSIGNSDTQYF.

This clone appeared a few times. The same CDR3 also results from other DNA sequences found in this sample. The chain employs TRBV5-1 and TRBJ1-3, with TRBD1 matching over 7 bases. Germline CDR1 SGHRS, CDR2 YFSETQ. The CDR3 contains 14 residues. Trimming cost V 4 bases and J 1 base; bases outside gene matches: 2. In DNA form, the CDR3 reads TGCGCCAGCAGCCCGGGACAGTCTGGAAACACCATATATTTT. This encodes CASSPGQSGNTIYF.

This clone showed up just a few times. The V and J genes are TRBV9 and TRBJ2-7; 8 bases agree with TRBD2. This CDR3 is built from 14 residues. V lost 0 bases and J lost 2; bases outside the gene matches: 1. CDR1 SGDLS and CDR2 YYNGEE come from the germline V gene. CDR3 nucleotide sequence: TGTGCCAGCAGCGTAGGAGCGGGAGCCTACGAGCAGTACTTC. This sequence encodes CASSVGAGAYEQYF.

The chain combines TRBV6-1 with TRBJ2-3, with 8 bases identical to TRBD1. Germline-derived CDR1 and CDR2 are MNHNS and SASEGT. V lost 3 bases to trimming and J lost 4 bases; unmatched junction nucleotides: 9. The CDR3 totals 16 residues. In nucleotides, the CDR3 is TGTGCCAGCAGTGACACAGGGGGGTCGGTAGCAGATACGCAGTATTTT. Protein sequence: CASSDTGGSVADTQYF.

The chain combines TRBV27 with TRBJ2-1; the match to TRBD2 covers 12 bases. There are 14 residues in the CDR3. V dropped 6 bases and J dropped 8; count of bases not matched to a gene: 5. The V gene's germline CDR1 is MNHEY and CDR2 SMNVEV (reference sequence). The CDR3 protein is CASSRTSGVDEQFF. The CDR3 DNA is TGTGCCAGCAGCAGGACTAGCGGGGTCGATGAGCAGTTCTTC.

The CDR3 sequence: CASSVPGGTSWAEQYF. The CDR3 DNA reads TGTGCCAGCAGTGTGCCAGGGGGGACTAGTTGGGCCGAGCAGTACTTC. The chain combines TRBV6-1 with TRBJ2-7; D possibly corresponds to TRBD2 (8 bases). The CDR3 runs to 16 residues. The V gene lost 4 bases and the J gene lost 6 bases, with 22 bases spanning the gap. Germline assignment: CDR1 MNHNS and CDR2 SASEGT.

This chain uses TRBV7-2 with TRBJ2-2; 13 bases agree with TRBD2. Germline CDR1 is SGHTA and CDR2 is FQGNSA. J gave up 7 bases and V 5 bases, and 13 bases lay outside the gene matches. The length of the CDR3 is 18 residues. CDR3 protein: CASSLGARTSGRHGELFF. In nucleotides, the CDR3 is TGTGCCAGCAGCCTGGGGGCAAGGACTAGCGGGAGACACGGGGAGCTGTTTTTT.

This clone is labeled medium-sized. The V gene is TRBV5-1, the J gene TRBJ1-1; D call uncertain. This CDR3 is built from 14 residues. The germline V gene encodes CDR1 SGHRS and CDR2 YFSETQ. Trimming took 3 bases from V and 4 from J, leaving 13 bases between them. The CDR3 bases are TGCGCCAGCAGCTCCGACGGAGAACTCACTGAAGCTTTCTTT. It specifies CASSSDGELTEAFF.

The chain carries TRBV5-6 and TRBJ2-3, with TRBD2 matching over 14 bases. CDR1 is SGHDT and CDR2 is YYEEEE in the germline V gene. Trimming removed 0 bases from V and 4 bases from J; junction bases left unmatched: 4. The CDR3 has 17 residues. CDR3 sequence reads: CASSLGLAGGPSDTQYF. CDR3 in DNA: TGTGCCAGCAGCTTGGGACTAGCGGGAGGGCCGTCAGATACGCAGTATTTT.

The chain couples TRBV10-3 to TRBJ1-2; 12 bases agree with TRBD1. Germline values: CDR1 ENHRY, CDR2 SYGVKD. V lost 10 bases, J lost 4 bases, and 16 bases stayed unmatched. The CDR3 has 17 amino acids. The CDR3, as DNA: TGTGCCACCTCTCCGGGACAGGGGGCATCGCTTGTCTATGGCTACACCTTC. Protein: CATSPGQGASLVYGYTF.

The V call is TRBV7-8, the J call TRBJ1-1; possibly TRBD1 for D (5 bases). This CDR3 contains 15 residues. Germline V lookup: CDR1 SGHVS, CDR2 FQNEAQ. Trimming shortened V by 1 base and J by 5 bases, and 14 bases separated the two germline ends. The CDR3 loop is CASSLEYRGMTEAFF. The CDR3 DNA reads TGTGCCAGCAGCTTAGAGTATCGGGGGATGACTGAAGCTTTCTTT. The full variable domain, in which reference TRBV7-8 and TRBJ1-1 provide the parts outside the CDR3, is GAGVSQSPRYKVAKRGQDVALRCDPISGHVSLFWYQQALGQGPEFLTYFQNEAQLDKSGLPSDRFFAERPEGSVSTLKIQRTQQEDSAVYLCASSLEYRGMTEAFFGQGTRLTVV.

The chain has TRBV30 and TRBJ2-3; the D gene is possibly TRBD1 (7 bases). Germline assignment: CDR1 GTSNPN and CDR2 SVGIG (reference sequence). V shed 3 bases and J shed 6 bases, with 10 bases lying between them. The CDR3 is 12 residues long. The CDR3 is CAWSPGGDTQYF. CDR3 DNA sequence: TGTGCCTGGAGCCCAGGGGGGGATACGCAGTATTTT.

J is TRBJ1-4 and V is TRBV10-3; 8 nucleotides agree with TRBD1. V shed 9 bases and J 8 bases; nucleotides not matched to a gene: 8. The CDR3 is 13 residues long. Per germline, CDR1 ENHRY and CDR2 SYGVKD. CDR3 sequence reads: CAISGGAREKLFF. Written as DNA, the CDR3 is TGTGCCATTTCAGGGGGCGCCCGGGAAAAACTGTTTTTT.

This clone showed up many times. The chain carries TRBV19 and TRBJ1-5; possibly TRBD1 for D (6 bases). Trimming left V 7 bases short and J 2 bases short, with 12 bases between. The CDR3 runs to 14 residues. The germline V gene encodes CDR1 LNHDA and CDR2 SQIVND (reference sequence). CDR3 protein: CASTHRAGNQPQHF. The DNA for the CDR3 is TGTGCCAGTACTCACAGGGCGGGCAATCAGCCCCAGCATTTT.

V gene TRBV5-1 combines with J gene TRBJ1-4; D is unresolved. The V end lost 0 bases, the J end lost 6 bases, and 12 bases lay between the germline ends. The CDR3 totals 15 residues. CDR1 SGHRS and CDR2 YFSETQ come from the germline V gene. This CDR3 reads CASSLGGIDDEKLFF. The CDR3 nucleotides are TGCGCCAGCAGCTTGGGAGGGATTGACGATGAAAAACTGTTTTTT.

The CDR3 DNA follows: TGTGCCAGCGCCGTAGGGGCAGGGCCCGTCAATGAGCAGTTCTTC. It codes for CASAVGAGPVNEQFF. The chain links TRBV4-2 to TRBJ2-1; tentatively, D is TRBD1 (5 bases). This CDR3 comprises 15 residues. With 8 bases removed from V and 6 bases from J, the gap between germline ends came to 20 bases. Per the germline V gene, CDR1 is LGHNA and CDR2 is YNFKEQ.

The chain is built from TRBV14 and TRBJ1-4; 11 nucleotides line up with TRBD1. V dropped 4 bases and J dropped 8; count of bases not matched to a gene: 6. The CDR3 spans 15 residues. CDR1 is SGHDN, CDR2 FVKESK, per germline. For the CDR3, the DNA is TGTGCCAGCAGCCCACGGACAGGGGGCCGCGAAAAACTGTTTTTT. Residues: CASSPRTGGREKLFF.

The sample holds a few counts of this clone. The chain has TRBV5-1 and TRBJ1-1, with D perhaps matching TRBD1 (6 bases). Germline loops: CDR1 SGHRS, CDR2 YFSETQ. The CDR3 has 14 amino acids. V lost 3 bases and J 0 bases, leaving 9 bases between the germline ends. The CDR3 DNA reads TGCGCCAGCAGCTACAGGGACCTGAACACTGAAGCTTTCTTT. It is translated as CASSYRDLNTEAFF.

The rearrangement joins TRBV28 to TRBJ2-2; maybe TRBD1 (6 bases). The CDR3 contains 13 residues. V was pared by 6 bases and J by 8 bases, with 13 bases between. The germline CDR1 and CDR2 sequences are MDHEN and SYDVKM. CDR3 sequence reads: CASSWTVSGELFF. The CDR3 DNA is TGTGCCAGCAGCTGGACAGTGTCAGGGGAGCTGTTTTTT.

The chain is built from TRBV28 and TRBJ1-1, with TRBD1 identical over 7 bases. CDR1 and CDR2 from the germline V gene are MDHEN and SYDVKM. CDR3 size: 13 residues. Trimming removed 9 bases from V and 1 base from J; junction bases left unmatched: 5. CDR3 coding DNA: TGTGCCAGTGGGGACAGTCGGAACACTGAAGCTTTCTTT. This codes for CASGDSRNTEAFF.

The chain carries TRBV28 and TRBJ2-3; TRBD2 aligns across 7 bases. Per germline, CDR1 MDHEN and CDR2 SYDVKM. CDR3 length: 15 residues. Losses at the gene ends were 2 bases for V and 5 bases for J; bases not matched to a gene: 7. CDR3 protein: CASSLGAGVRDTQYF. CDR3 sequence (DNA): TGTGCCAGCAGTTTAGGGGCGGGGGTGAGAGATACGCAGTATTTT.

CDR3 amino acids: CASSLGQGGPGELFF. Here the CDR3 DNA reads TGCGCCAGCAGCTTGGGGCAGGGGGGCCCCGGGGAGCTGTTTTTT. The chain has TRBV5-1 and TRBJ2-2; D might be TRBD1 (7 bases). Trimming stripped 0 bases from V and 6 bases from J, with 12 bases between. The CDR3 length is 15 residues. CDR1 and CDR2 (germline): SGHRS, YFSETQ.

The table lists this clone with a count of one. The chain couples TRBV5-4 to TRBJ1-2; D is ambiguous. The V end was cut by 4 bases, the J end by 0 bases, with 13 bases between. The CDR3 runs 15 residues. CDR1 is SGHNT, CDR2 YYREEE, per germline (reference sequence). CDR3 sequence reads: CASSRFSSPNYGYTF. The CDR3 nucleotides read TGTGCCAGCAGCCGCTTTAGCAGCCCTAACTATGGCTACACCTTC.

The V and J genes are TRBV4-3 and TRBJ2-7; 7 nucleotides line up with TRBD2. Germline V CDR1 and CDR2: LGHNA, YSLEER. The V and J ends lost 4 bases and 0 bases, in that order; junction bases with no gene match: 12. CDR3 length: 17 amino acids. The CDR3 nucleotides are TGCGCCAGCAGCCCCTCGGAACGCGGGAGAGGCTCCTACGAGCAGTACTTC. It yields the protein CASSPSERGRGSYEQYF.